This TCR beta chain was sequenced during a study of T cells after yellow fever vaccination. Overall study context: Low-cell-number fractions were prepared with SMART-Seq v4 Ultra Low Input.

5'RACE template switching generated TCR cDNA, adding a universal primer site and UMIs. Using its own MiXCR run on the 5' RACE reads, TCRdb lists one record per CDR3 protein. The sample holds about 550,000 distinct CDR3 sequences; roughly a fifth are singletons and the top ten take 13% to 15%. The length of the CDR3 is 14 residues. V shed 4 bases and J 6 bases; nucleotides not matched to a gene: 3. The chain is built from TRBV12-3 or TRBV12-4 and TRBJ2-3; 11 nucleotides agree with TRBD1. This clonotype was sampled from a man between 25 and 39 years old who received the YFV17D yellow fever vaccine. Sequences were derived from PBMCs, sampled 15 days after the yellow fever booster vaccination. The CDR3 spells CASSSWDRGDTQYF. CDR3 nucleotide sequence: TGTGCCAGCAGTTCCTGGGACAGGGGGGATACGCAGTATTTT.